In this sample, the clone carrying this T cell receptor (beta chain) turned up a few times. This sample was included in a study of blood T cell repertoires in COVID-19. Per the germline V gene, CDR1 is SGHVS and CDR2 is FQNEAQ. The CDR3 is made up of 13 amino acids. The V end was cut by 1 base, the J end by 11 bases, with 12 bases between. TCRdb's copy holds only in-frame clones and misses some; the assay was immunoSEQ multiplex PCR. Here the sample spans approximately 360,000 clones, about 90% being singletons. This chain links TRBV7-8 with TRBJ1-5, with a tentative D call TRBD1 (6 bases). The receptor was isolated from a man between 18 and 35 years old with active or convalescent COVID-19. The sample comprised peripheral blood. The chain's CDR3 is CASSLGIRGTQHF. CDR3 sequence (DNA): TGTGCCAGCAGCTTAGGTATTAGGGGGACCCAGCATTTT.